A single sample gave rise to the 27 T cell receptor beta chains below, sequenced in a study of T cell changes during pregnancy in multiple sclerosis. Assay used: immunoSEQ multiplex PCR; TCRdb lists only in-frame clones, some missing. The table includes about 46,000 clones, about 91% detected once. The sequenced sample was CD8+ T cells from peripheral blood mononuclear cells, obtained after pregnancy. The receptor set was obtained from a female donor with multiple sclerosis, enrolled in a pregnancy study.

The CDR3 here is CASSLVQGNYGYTF. The DNA of the CDR3 is TGTGCCAGCAGCTTAGTCCAGGGAAACTATGGCTACACCTTC. This chain links TRBV7-9 with TRBJ1-2; tentative D call: TRBD1 (5 bases). CDR1 and CDR2 (germline): SEHNR, FQNEAQ (reference sequence). This CDR3 is 14 amino acids long. Trimming removed 1 base at V and 2 bases at J, with 8 bases between.

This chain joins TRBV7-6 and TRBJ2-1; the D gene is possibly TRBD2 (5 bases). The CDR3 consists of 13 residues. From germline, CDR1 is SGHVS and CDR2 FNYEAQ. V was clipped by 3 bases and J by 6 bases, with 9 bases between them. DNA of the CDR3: TGTGCCAGCAGCTTCGGCGGGTTCAATGAGCAGTTCTTC. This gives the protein CASSFGGFNEQFF.

The CDR3 region has the DNA TGCGCCAGCAGCCAAGGCACAGGGGGCGATTACAATGAGCAGTTCTTC. Translated: CASSQGTGGDYNEQFF. The rearrangement joins TRBV4-3 to TRBJ2-1; 9 nucleotides agree with TRBD1. The CDR3 extends over 16 amino acids. Germline assignment: CDR1 LGHNA and CDR2 YSLEER. The V gene end was trimmed by 1 base and the J gene end by 4 bases; junction bases not matched to a gene: 5.

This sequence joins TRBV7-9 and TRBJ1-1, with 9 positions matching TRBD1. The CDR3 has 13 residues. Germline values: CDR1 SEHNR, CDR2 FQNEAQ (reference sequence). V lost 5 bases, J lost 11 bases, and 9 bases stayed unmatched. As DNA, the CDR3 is TGTGCCAGCAGCGTTGACAGGGGGATAGTCGCTTTCTTT. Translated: CASSVDRGIVAFF.

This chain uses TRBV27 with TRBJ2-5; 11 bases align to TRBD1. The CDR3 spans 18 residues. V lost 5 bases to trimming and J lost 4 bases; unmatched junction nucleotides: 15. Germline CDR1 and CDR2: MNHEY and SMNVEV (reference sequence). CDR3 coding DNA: TGTGCCAGCAGTGTGCGGACAGGGGGCCCGTTCGGTGGAGAGACCCAGTACTTC. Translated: CASSVRTGGPFGGETQYF.

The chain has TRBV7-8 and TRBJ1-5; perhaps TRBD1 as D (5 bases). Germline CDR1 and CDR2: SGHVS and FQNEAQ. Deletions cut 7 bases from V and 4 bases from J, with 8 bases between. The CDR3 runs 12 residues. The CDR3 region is CASKGENQPQHF. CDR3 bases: TGTGCCAGCAAAGGGGAAAATCAGCCCCAGCATTTT.

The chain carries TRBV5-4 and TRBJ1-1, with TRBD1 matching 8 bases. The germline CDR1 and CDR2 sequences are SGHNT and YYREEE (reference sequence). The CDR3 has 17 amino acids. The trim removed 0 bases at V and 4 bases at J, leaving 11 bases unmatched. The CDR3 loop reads CASSLVLAGGGGTEAFF. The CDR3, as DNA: TGTGCCAGCAGCTTGGTGCTTGCAGGGGGCGGTGGCACTGAAGCTTTCTTT.

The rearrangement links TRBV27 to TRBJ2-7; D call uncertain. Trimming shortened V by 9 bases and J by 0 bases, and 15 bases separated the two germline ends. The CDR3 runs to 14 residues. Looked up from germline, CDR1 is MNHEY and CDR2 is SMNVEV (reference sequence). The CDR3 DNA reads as TGTGCCAGTGCCCAGGCTTACGGCTCCTACGAGCAGTACTTC. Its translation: CASAQAYGSYEQYF.

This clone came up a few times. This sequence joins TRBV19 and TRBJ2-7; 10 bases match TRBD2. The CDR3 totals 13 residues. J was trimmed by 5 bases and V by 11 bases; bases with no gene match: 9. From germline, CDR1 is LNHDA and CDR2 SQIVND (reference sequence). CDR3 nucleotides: TGTGCCGCCGCCCCTAGCGGGGGAGACGAGCAGTACTTC. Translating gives CAAAPSGGDEQYF.

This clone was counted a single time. DNA for the CDR3: TGTGCCAGCAGGGAACGACTAAGCGGGGGGGAGAAAGAGACCCAGTACTTC. Amino acid sequence: CASRERLSGGEKETQYF. V gene TRBV2 combines with J gene TRBJ2-5; 10 nucleotides align to TRBD2. This CDR3 comprises 17 residues. CDR1 and CDR2 from the germline V gene are SNHLY and FYNNEI. V gave up 6 bases and J gave up 3 bases; unmatched junction bases: 13.

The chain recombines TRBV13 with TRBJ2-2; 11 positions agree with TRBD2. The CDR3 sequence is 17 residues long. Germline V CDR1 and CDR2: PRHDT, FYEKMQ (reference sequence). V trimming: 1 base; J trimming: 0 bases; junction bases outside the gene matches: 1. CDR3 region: CASSLETSGTNTGELFF. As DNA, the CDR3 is TGTGCCAGCAGCTTAGAGACTAGCGGGACGAACACCGGGGAGCTGTTTTTT. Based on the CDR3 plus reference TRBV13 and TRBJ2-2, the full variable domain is AAGVIQSPRHLIKEKRETATLKCYPIPRHDTVYWYQQGPGQDPQFLISFYEKMQSDKGSIPDRFSAQQFSDYHSELNMSSLELGDSALYFCASSLETSGTNTGELFFGEGSRLTVL.

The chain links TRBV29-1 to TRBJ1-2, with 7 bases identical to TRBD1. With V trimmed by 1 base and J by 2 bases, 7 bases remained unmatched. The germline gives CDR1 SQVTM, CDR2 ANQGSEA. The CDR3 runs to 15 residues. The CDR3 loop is CSVEGAGGGNYGYTF. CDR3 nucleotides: TGCAGCGTTGAAGGAGCAGGGGGAGGAAACTATGGCTACACCTTC.

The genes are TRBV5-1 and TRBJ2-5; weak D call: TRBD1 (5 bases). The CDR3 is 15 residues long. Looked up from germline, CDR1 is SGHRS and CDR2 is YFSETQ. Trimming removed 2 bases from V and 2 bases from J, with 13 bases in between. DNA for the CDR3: TGCGCCAGCAGCTTTCCAGGGTCGGTACAAGAGACCCAGTACTTC. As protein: CASSFPGSVQETQYF.

CDR3 region: CATQLAGGLNTGELFF. The CDR3 DNA sequence: TGTGCCACTCAACTAGCGGGGGGGCTGAACACCGGGGAGCTGTTTTTT. The chain links TRBV27 to TRBJ2-2, with 13 nucleotides matching TRBD2. The CDR3 is 16 amino acids. Germline V gene sequence: CDR1 MNHEY, CDR2 SMNVEV (reference sequence). The junction had 6 bases not matched to a gene; V was cut back by 10 bases and J by 1 base.

DNA for the CDR3: TGCGCCAGCAGTGAGGCTCGGACAGGGGGCACCGGGGAGCTGTTTTTT. The encoded protein is CASSEARTGGTGELFF. V and J are TRBV10-2 and TRBJ2-2; 10 bases are a match to TRBD1. The CDR3 has 16 amino acids. V lost 2 bases to trimming and J lost 4 bases; unmatched junction nucleotides: 4. Per germline, CDR1 WSHSY and CDR2 SAAADI.

The DNA of the CDR3 is TGTGCCAGTAGTGGCACCGGGACAGGGATGGACGAGCAGTACTTC. Translating gives CASSGTGTGMDEQYF. This chain connects TRBV19 to TRBJ2-7; 9 bases agree with TRBD1. CDR3 length equals 15 residues. From germline, CDR1 is LNHDA and CDR2 SQIVND (reference sequence). Trimming took 5 bases from V and 5 from J; bases not matched to a gene: 10.

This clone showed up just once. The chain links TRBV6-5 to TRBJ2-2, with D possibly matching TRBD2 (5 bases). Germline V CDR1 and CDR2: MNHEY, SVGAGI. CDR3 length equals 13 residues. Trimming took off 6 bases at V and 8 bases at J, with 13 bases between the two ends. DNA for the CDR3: TGTGCCAGCAGCCTATTGTCGGGAGGGGAGCTGTTTTTT. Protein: CASSLLSGGELFF.

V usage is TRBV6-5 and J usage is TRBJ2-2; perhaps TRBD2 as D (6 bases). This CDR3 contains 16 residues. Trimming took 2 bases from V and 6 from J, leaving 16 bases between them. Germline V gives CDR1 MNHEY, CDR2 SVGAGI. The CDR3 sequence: CASSYHLGRSPGELFF. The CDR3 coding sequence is TGTGCCAGCAGTTACCATCTGGGGAGGAGTCCCGGGGAGCTGTTTTTT.

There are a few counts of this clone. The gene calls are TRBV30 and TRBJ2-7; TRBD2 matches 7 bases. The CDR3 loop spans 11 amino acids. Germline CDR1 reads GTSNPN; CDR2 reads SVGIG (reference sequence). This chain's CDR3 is CAGGDQTAQYF. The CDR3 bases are TGTGCTGGGGGGGACCAAACGGCGCAGTACTTC.

The CDR3 sequence is CASSLREQLNYGYTF. The DNA of the CDR3 is TGTGCCAGCAGCTTGCGGGAACAGCTAAACTATGGCTACACCTTC. The chain employs TRBV7-9 and TRBJ1-2; D is ambiguous. Germline assignment: CDR1 SEHNR and CDR2 FQNEAQ (reference sequence). V lost 3 bases and J lost 2, with 13 bases in between. The CDR3 contains 15 residues.

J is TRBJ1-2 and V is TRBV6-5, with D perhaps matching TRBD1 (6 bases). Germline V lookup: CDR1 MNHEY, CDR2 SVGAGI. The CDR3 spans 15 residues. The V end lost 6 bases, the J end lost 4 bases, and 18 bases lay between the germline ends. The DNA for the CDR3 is TGTGCCAGCAGCCCTAACCCCGGGACACTCTATGGCTACACCTTC. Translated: CASSPNPGTLYGYTF.

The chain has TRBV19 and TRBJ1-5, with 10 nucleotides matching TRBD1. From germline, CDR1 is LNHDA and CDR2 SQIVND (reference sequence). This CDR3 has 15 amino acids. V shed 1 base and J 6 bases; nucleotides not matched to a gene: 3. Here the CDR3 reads CASSIGTGGPQPQHF. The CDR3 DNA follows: TGTGCCAGTAGTATAGGGACAGGGGGTCCTCAGCCCCAGCATTTT.

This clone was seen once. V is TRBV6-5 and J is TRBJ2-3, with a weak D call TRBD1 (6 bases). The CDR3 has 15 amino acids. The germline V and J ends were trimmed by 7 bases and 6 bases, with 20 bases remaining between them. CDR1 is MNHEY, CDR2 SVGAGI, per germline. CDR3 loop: CASTPSQGMKDTQYF. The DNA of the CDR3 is TGTGCCAGCACCCCCAGCCAGGGGATGAAGGATACGCAGTATTTT.

DNA of the CDR3: TGCGCCAGCAGCCCCGCCGGGACTAGCGGAACAGATACGCAGTATTTT. Translation gives CASSPAGTSGTDTQYF. The chain is built from TRBV4-1 and TRBJ2-3; TRBD2 matches at 11 bases. The CDR3 has 16 residues. Germline lookup yields CDR1 MGHRA and CDR2 YSYEKL. With V trimmed by 4 bases and J by 3 bases, 6 bases remained unmatched.

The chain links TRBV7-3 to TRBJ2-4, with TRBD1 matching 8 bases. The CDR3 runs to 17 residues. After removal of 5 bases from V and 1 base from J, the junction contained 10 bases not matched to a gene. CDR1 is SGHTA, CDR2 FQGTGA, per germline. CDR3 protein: CASSPVGQGNAKNIQYF. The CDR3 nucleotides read TGTGCCAGCAGCCCGGTCGGACAGGGTAATGCCAAAAACATTCAGTACTTC.

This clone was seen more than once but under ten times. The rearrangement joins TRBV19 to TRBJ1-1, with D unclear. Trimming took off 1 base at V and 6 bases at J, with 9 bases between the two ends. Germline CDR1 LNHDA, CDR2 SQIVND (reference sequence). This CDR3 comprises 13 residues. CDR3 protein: CASSIGAMSEAFF. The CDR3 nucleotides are TGTGCCAGTAGTATAGGGGCTATGTCTGAAGCTTTCTTT.

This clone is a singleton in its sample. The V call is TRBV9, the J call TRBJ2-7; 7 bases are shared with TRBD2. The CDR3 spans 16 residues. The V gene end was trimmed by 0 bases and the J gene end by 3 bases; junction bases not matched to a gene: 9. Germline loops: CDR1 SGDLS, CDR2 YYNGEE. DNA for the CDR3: TGTGCCAGCAGCGTAGACGGGGGAGGGCCGAGCTACGAGCAGTACTTC. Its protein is CASSVDGGGPSYEQYF.